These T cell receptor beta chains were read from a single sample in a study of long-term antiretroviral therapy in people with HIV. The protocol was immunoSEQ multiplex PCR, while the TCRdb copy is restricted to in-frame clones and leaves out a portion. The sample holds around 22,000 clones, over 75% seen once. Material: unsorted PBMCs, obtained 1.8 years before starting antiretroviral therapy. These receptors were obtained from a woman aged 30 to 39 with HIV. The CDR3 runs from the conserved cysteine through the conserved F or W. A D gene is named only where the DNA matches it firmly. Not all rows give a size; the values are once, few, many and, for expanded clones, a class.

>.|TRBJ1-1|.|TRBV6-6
CASSKNTEAFF
TGTGCCAGCAGTAAAAACACTGAAGCTTTCTTT
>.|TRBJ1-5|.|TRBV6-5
CASSTGLGNQPQHF
TGTGCCAGCAGTACTGGGCTTGGGAATCAGCCCCAGCATTTT
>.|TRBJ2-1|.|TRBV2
CASSWASVRNEQFF
TGTGCCAGCAGCTGGGCTAGCGTCCGCAATGAGCAGTTCTTC
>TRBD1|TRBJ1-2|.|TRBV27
CASSIGQGASVGGYTF
TGTGCCAGCAGTATTGGACAGGGGGCATCGGTAGGAGGCTACACCTTC
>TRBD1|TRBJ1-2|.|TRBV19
CASRGQGVAYGYTF
TGTGCCAGTAGGGGACAGGGGGTAGCCTATGGCTACACCTTC
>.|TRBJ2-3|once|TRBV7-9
CAVSRGDTQYF
TGTGCCGTAAGCCGGGGGGATACGCAGTATTTT
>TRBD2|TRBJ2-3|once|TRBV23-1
CASLTSGGLRGTDTQYF
TGCGCCAGCTTGACTAGCGGGGGTTTAAGGGGCACAGATACGCAGTATTTT
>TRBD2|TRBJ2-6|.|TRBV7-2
CASSLEGSGGSGANVLTF
TGTGCCAGCAGCTTAGAAGGGAGCGGGGGCAGTGGGGCCAACGTCCTGACTTTC
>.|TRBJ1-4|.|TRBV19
CASSPEGRANEKLFF
TGTGCCAGTAGTCCAGAGGGGAGAGCTAATGAAAAACTGTTTTTT
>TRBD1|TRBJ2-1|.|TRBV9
CASSVAFPGTGAADEQFF
TGTGCCAGCAGCGTAGCTTTTCCCGGGACAGGGGCTGCCGATGAGCAGTTCTTC
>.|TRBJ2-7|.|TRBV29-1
CSVVRTNTYEQYF
TGCAGCGTTGTAAGGACAAATACCTACGAGCAGTACTTC
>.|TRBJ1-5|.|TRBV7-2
CASSLFGGGKNQPQHF
TGTGCCAGCAGCTTATTCGGTGGAGGGAAAAATCAGCCCCAGCATTTT
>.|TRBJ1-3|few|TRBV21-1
CASSPRLTERNTIYF
TGTGCCAGCAGCCCCCGACTGACAGAACGAAACACCATATATTTT
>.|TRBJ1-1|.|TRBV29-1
CSVRRERKSGEAFF
TGCAGCGTCCGGAGGGAACGCAAGAGTGGGGAAGCTTTCTTT
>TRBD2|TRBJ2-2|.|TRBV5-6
CASSTPTSGVGTGELFF
TGTGCCAGCAGCACACCCACTAGCGGGGTAGGCACCGGGGAGCTGTTTTTT
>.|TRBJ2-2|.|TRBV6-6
CASTNSANTGELFF
TGTGCCAGCACTAACAGCGCGAACACCGGGGAGCTGTTTTTT
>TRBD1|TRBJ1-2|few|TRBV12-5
CASGLITGVGGYTF
TGTGCTAGTGGTTTGATCACAGGGGTCGGCGGCTACACCTTC
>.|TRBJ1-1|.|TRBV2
CASNKGGNTEAFF
TGTGCCAGCAACAAGGGAGGGAACACTGAAGCTTTCTTT
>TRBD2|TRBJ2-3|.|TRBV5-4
CASSGGLADTSTDTQYF
TGTGCCAGCAGCGGGGGACTAGCGGATACTAGCACAGATACGCAGTATTTT
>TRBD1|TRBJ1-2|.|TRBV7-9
CASSLTGSGNYGYTF
TGTGCCAGCAGCTTGACAGGGTCGGGGAACTATGGCTACACCTTC
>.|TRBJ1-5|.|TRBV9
CASSDGGGDQPQHF
TGTGCCAGCAGCGATGGGGGGGGAGATCAGCCCCAGCATTTT
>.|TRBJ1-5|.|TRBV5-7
CASSLKGNQPQHF
TGTGCCAGCAGCTTGAAGGGCAATCAGCCCCAGCATTTT
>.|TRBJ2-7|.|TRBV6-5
CASSYSMIRRTYEQYF
TGTGCCAGCAGTTACTCGATGATAAGGAGAACCTACGAGCAGTACTTC
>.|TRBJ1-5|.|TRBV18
CASSPAPRSGVNQPQHF
TGTGCCAGCTCACCAGCGCCCCGGTCAGGGGTAAATCAGCCCCAGCATTTT
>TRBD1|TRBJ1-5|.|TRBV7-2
CASSYTGTGKSSNQPQHF
TGTGCCAGCAGCTACACCGGGACAGGGAAGTCGAGCAATCAGCCCCAGCATTTT
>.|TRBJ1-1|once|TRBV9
CASNMDPVGTHTEAFF
TGTGCCAGCAATATGGACCCGGTAGGGACGCACACTGAAGCTTTCTTT
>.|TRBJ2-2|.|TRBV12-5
CASGLGGTTGELFF
TGTGCTAGTGGTTTGGGGGGCACCACCGGGGAGCTGTTTTTT
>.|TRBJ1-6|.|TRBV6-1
CATDPPQGSHSPLHF
TGTGCCACCGACCCCCCACAGGGATCCCACTCACCCCTCCACTTT
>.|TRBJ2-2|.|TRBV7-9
CASSLEGDTGELFF
TGTGCCAGCAGCTTAGAAGGGGACACCGGGGAGCTGTTTTTT
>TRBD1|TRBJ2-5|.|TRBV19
CASTPGQGGGTQYF
TGTGCCAGTACACCGGGACAGGGGGGCGGGACCCAGTACTTC
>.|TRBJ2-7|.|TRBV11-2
CASRGGGAFYEQYF
TGTGCCAGCAGGGGTGGGGGGGCCTTTTACGAGCAGTACTTC
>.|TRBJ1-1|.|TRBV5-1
CASSPYGKTEAFF
TGCGCCAGCAGCCCGTATGGGAAGACTGAAGCTTTCTTT
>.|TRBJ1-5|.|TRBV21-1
CASSNTGYPSNQPQHF
TGTGCCAGCAGCAACACAGGGTACCCTAGCAATCAGCCCCAGCATTTT
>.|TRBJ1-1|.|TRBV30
CAWSPTPTANTEAFF
TGTGCCTGGAGCCCCACACCCACAGCGAACACTGAAGCTTTCTTT
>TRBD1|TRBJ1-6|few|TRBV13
CASSSQGSNSPLHF
TGTGCCAGCAGCTCACAGGGGAGTAATTCACCCCTCCACTTT
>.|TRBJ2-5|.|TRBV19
CASSIKRAGRETQYF
TGTGCCAGTAGTATTAAGAGGGCAGGGAGGGAGACCCAGTACTTC
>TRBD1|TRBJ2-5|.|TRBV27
CASSPTGVSETQYF
TGTGCCAGCAGTCCGACAGGGGTCAGCGAGACCCAGTACTTC
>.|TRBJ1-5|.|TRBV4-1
CASSQDGGGQPQHF
TGCGCCAGCAGCCAAGACGGGGGCGGTCAGCCCCAGCATTTT
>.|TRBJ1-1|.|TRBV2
CASSPDRIAEAFF
TGTGCCAGCAGTCCCGACAGGATCGCTGAAGCTTTCTTT
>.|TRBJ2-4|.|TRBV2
CASSELAGQTKNIQYF
TGTGCCAGCAGTGAACTCGCCGGACAGACCAAAAACATTCAGTACTTC
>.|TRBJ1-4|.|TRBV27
CASGPHREGEKLFF
TGTGCCAGCGGGCCTCACAGGGAAGGTGAAAAACTGTTTTTT
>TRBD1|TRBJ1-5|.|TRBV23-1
CVECNLGQGSNQPQHF
TGCGTCGAATGCAATCTCGGACAGGGTTCCAATCAGCCCCAGCATTTT
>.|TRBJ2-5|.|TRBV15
CATSRDLLASETQYF
TGTGCCACCAGCAGAGATCTGTTAGCCTCGGAGACCCAGTACTTC
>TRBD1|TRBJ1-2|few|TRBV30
CAWSAGQGYYGYTF
TGTGCCTGGAGTGCAGGACAGGGGTACTATGGCTACACCTTC
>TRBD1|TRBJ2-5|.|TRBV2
CAIRTGVETQYF
TGTGCCATACGGACAGGGGTAGAGACCCAGTACTTC
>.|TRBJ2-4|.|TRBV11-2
CASSLARAKNIQYF
TGTGCCAGCAGCTTAGCCCGTGCCAAAAACATTCAGTACTTC
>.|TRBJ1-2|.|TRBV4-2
CASSLQRDYGYTF
TGTGCCAGCAGTCTACAGCGAGACTATGGCTACACCTTC
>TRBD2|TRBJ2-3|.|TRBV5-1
CASSLGLGTNTDTQYF
TGCGCCAGCAGCTTGGGGCTAGGGACTAATACAGATACGCAGTATTTT
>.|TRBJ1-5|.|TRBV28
CASRRGGESNQPQHF
TGTGCCAGCAGACGGGGCGGTGAGAGCAATCAGCCCCAGCATTTT
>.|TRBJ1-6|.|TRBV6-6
CASSLQGMDYDSPLHF
TGTGCCAGCAGCTTACAGGGTATGGACTATGATTCACCCCTCCACTTT
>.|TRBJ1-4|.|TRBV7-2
CASRPSRTNEKLFF
TGTGCCAGCAGGCCCAGCCGCACTAATGAAAAACTGTTTTTT